The TCR beta chain under discussion was sequenced for a study of CD8+CD57+ T cells in acquired aplastic anemia. This clonotype was observed at least ten times. Patients included in sequencing had previously demonstrated CD8+CD57+ cell expansion by flow cytometry. Every patient was diagnosed with severe acquired aplastic anemia. No patient had been given any therapy when blood was sampled. Germline V gene lookup returns CDR1 LNHDA and CDR2 SQIVND (reference sequence). Trimming at V came to 4 bases and at J to 5 bases, leaving 7 bases not matched to a gene. The CDR3 has 14 residues. TCR beta VDJ and CDR3 profiles were obtained from a genomic DNA template. In TCRdb, the reads were re-called with MiXCR into one record per CDR3 protein. Seen here are hundreds of thousands of distinct CDR3 sequences, approximately 33% observed once, and the top ten hold around 0.82%.

Source material: sorted CD4+, CD8+, or CD8+CD57+ T cells (not recorded which) from PBMCs. V and J are TRBV19 and TRBJ2-5, with 7 nucleotides matching TRBD2. The clonotype originates from a human donor with aplastic anemia. CDR3: CASSTQTSLETQYF. The DNA for the CDR3 is TGTGCCAGTAGTACCCAGACTAGCTTGGAGACCCAGTACTTC.